This TCR beta chain was recorded in a study of T cell repertoires in cytomegalovirus infection. Overall study: CMV infection plus the matching HLA type was flagged by public TCR beta signatures.

The study's findings and limits: Dominating the ex vivo response were HLA-C-restricted CMV-specific TCR beta clonotypes. Summed frequency of public TCR beta families distinguished CMV carriers with the relevant HLA.

The CDR3 is 17 residues long. CDR1 and CDR2 (germline): SGHVS, FQNEAQ. V shed 1 base and J 4 bases; nucleotides not matched to a gene: 12. The table lists this clonotype with many counts. Its antigen remains unidentified. TCRdb used MiXCR to reprocess the reads, holding one entry per CDR3 protein. The sample shows 180,000 or so distinct CDR3 sequences, about 17% of them seen only once. This TCR came from a human donor in good health (CMV status not recorded). Some clones in this sample may be carry-over from other donors' samples. This chain connects TRBV7-8 to TRBJ1-1, with 7 bases lining up with TRBD1. The source material was CD8+ T cells from PBMCs. In nucleotides, the CDR3 is TGTGCCAGCAGCTTAGTCCCTCTGACAGGGAGGAGCACTGAAGCTTTCTTT. Translated, it gives CASSLVPLTGRSTEAFF.